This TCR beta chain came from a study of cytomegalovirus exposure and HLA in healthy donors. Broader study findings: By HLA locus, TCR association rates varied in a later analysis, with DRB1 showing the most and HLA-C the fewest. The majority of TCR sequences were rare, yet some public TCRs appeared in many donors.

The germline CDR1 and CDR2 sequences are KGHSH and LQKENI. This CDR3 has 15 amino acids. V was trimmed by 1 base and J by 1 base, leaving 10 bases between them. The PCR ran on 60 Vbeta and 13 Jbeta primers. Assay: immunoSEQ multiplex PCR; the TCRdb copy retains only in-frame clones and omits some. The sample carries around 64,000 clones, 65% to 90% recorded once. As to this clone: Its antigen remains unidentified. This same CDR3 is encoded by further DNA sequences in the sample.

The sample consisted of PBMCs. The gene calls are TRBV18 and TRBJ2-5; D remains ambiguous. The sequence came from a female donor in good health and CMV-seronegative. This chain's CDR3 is CASSPRAPPQETQYF. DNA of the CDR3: TGTGCCAGCTCACCACGGGCGCCTCCCCAAGAGACCCAGTACTTC.